Described below is a single T cell receptor beta chain sequence and its context. In the study's own analysis: Amplification of reference gene primers was used by the study to estimate nucleated cell counts. The repertoire was sequenced with immunoSEQ multiplex PCR; TCRdb's copy has only in-frame clones and lacks some. For V, J and clone size, that table is used; D and trimming come from the DNA. The top ten clones hold 6% to 7% of a sample with approximately 350,000 clones, about 89% of them seen once. The data belong to a study of blood T cell repertoires in COVID-19. This CDR3 has 15 amino acids. The germline V gene encodes CDR1 SEHNR and CDR2 FQNEAQ (reference sequence). V was trimmed by 0 bases and J by 5 bases, leaving 13 bases between them.

The V call is TRBV7-9, the J call TRBJ1-1; D is possibly TRBD1 (5 bases). Sequencing used peripheral blood. The clonotype was recovered from a woman between 50 and 59 years old with COVID-19, enrolled during active disease. CDR3 in amino acids: CASSLAEGLWTEAFF. Here the CDR3 DNA reads TGTGCCAGCAGCTTAGCGGAGGGGCTTTGGACTGAAGCTTTCTTT.